This T cell receptor beta chain originates from a study of TIL therapy for anti-PD-1-resistant metastatic lung cancer. Study findings and constraints: The baseline peripheral repertoire was partially replaced by infused TIL clonotypes that later decayed.

Sample time point: pre-treatment sample, taken before nivolumab and TIL therapy. The libraries were made with immunoSEQ v3. Each library reached roughly 1.9 million read pairs, or roughly 5-6.5 million at deep level. Using immunoSEQ multiplex PCR, the repertoire was profiled, and TCRdb retains in-frame clones only, with some absent. The sample yields 50,000 to 70,000 clones, about 69% seen once. As for this clone: Antigen unknown.

The receptor comes from a person aged 25 to 80 with non-small cell lung cancer. The sample consisted of blood, taken at baseline.

DNA for the CDR3: TGTGCCAGCAGCTTGTCGGTCGACAATGAGCAGTTCTTC. It specifies CASSLSVDNEQFF. The rearrangement uses TRBV7-9 and TRBJ2-1; D is uncertain. Germline V gene lookup returns CDR1 SEHNR and CDR2 FQNEAQ (reference sequence). The V end was cut by 3 bases, the J end by 5 bases, with 8 bases between. CDR3 length: 13 amino acids.